Listed below are T cell receptor beta chains from one sample, sequenced in a study of OX40 agonist ivuxolimab in advanced cancers. Generated by immunoSEQ multiplex PCR, the TCRdb table keeps only in-frame clones and is missing some. The sample shows about 47,000 clones, around 84% of them seen only once. Sample: CD4+ or CD8+ T cells sorted from blood, taken in a trial of the OX40 agonist ivuxolimab. Receptor source: an adult with an advanced solid tumor such as melanoma, head and neck, liver or kidney cancer. The CDR3 runs from the conserved cysteine through the conserved F or W. D genes are given only for firm matches. A clone size is listed for some rows: how often the clone was seen (once, few, many), or a class if it is expanded.

CDR3 protein	CDR3 DNA	clone size	V gene	D gene	J gene
CASSGAIYGYTF	TGTGCCAGTAGTGGGGCTATCTATGGCTACACCTTC	NA	TRBV19	NA	TRBJ1-2
CATLRGENTGELFF	TGTGCCACCTTGCGGGGGGAGAACACCGGGGAGCTGTTTTTT	NA	TRBV15	TRBD2	TRBJ2-2
CASSQSSATVHYEQYF	TGCGCCAGCAGTCAATCTTCGGCAACAGTTCACTACGAGCAGTACTTC	NA	TRBV23-1	NA	TRBJ2-7
CASSSSLEGEQYF	TGTGCCAGCAGTTCGAGTTTAGAGGGCGAGCAGTACTTC	NA	TRBV27	NA	TRBJ2-7
CASSPFQNPLRDEQFF	TGCGCCAGCAGCCCATTTCAGAATCCCCTGAGGGATGAGCAGTTCTTC	NA	TRBV5-1	NA	TRBJ2-1
CASSEAGGSSYEQYF	TGTGCCAGCAGTGAAGCTGGAGGTAGCTCCTACGAGCAGTACTTC	few	TRBV6-1	NA	TRBJ2-7
CASSDSRHTGELFF	TGTGCCAGCAGTGACTCGAGGCACACCGGGGAGCTGTTTTTT	medium-sized	TRBV6-4	NA	TRBJ2-2
CASSQVVDSTDTQYF	TGTGCCAGCAGCCAAGTAGTAGACTCCACAGATACGCAGTATTTT	once	TRBV4-2	NA	TRBJ2-3
CATGQNIQYF	TGCGCCACCGGGCAAAACATTCAGTACTTC	NA	TRBV10-2	NA	TRBJ2-4
CASSMARAGELFF	TGTGCCAGTAGTATGGCCAGGGCCGGGGAGCTGTTTTTT	NA	TRBV19	NA	TRBJ2-2
CASSYSNEQFF	TGTGCCAGCAGTTACTCCAATGAGCAGTTCTTC	NA	TRBV6-5	NA	TRBJ2-1
CASSQGQNTEAFF	TGCGCCAGCAGCCAAGGGCAGAACACTGAAGCTTTCTTT	once	TRBV4-3	NA	TRBJ1-1
CASSVRDFPYEQYF	TGTGCCAGCAGCGTCCGGGACTTCCCCTACGAGCAGTACTTC	NA	TRBV9	NA	TRBJ2-7
CASSPGQSNEKLFF	TGTGCCAGCAGTCCGGGACAGAGTAATGAAAAACTGTTTTTT	NA	TRBV5-6	TRBD1	TRBJ1-4
CASSPTGVGNQPQHF	TGTGCCAGCAGCCCGACAGGGGTTGGCAATCAGCCCCAGCATTTT	NA	TRBV2	TRBD1	TRBJ1-5
CASSSPPWTDSDYEQYF	TGTGCCAGCAGTTCGCCACCCTGGACAGACTCTGACTACGAGCAGTACTTC	NA	TRBV28	NA	TRBJ2-7
CASSLADGSSYEQYF	TGCGCCAGCAGCTTGGCGGACGGGAGCTCCTACGAGCAGTACTTC	once	TRBV5-1	NA	TRBJ2-7
CASSTHWTEGQVAKNIQYF	TGTGCCAGTAGTACGCACTGGACAGAGGGACAGGTAGCCAAAAACATTCAGTACTTC	NA	TRBV19	TRBD1	TRBJ2-4
CASTKVRGRVYSNQPQHF	TGTGCCAGCACCAAAGTGAGGGGCAGGGTATATAGCAATCAGCCCCAGCATTTT	few	TRBV21-1	NA	TRBJ1-5
CASTTVGAGVYEQYF	TGTGCCAGCACTACGGTGGGAGCGGGAGTTTACGAGCAGTACTTC	NA	TRBV6-6	TRBD2	TRBJ2-7